The sequence of this T cell receptor beta chain was determined in a study of HIV-infected patients and healthy controls. cDNA was made from about 510 ng RNA using alpha and beta constant primers. Alpha and beta chain libraries were made separately by chain-specific third strand synthesis with multiplexing indices. A short first PCR added P5 and P7 adapter elements and a second index. In TCRdb, the 5' RACE reads were re-called with MiXCR into one record per CDR3 protein. The sample includes roughly 22,000 distinct CDR3 sequences, 8.5% seen only once; the top ten take roughly 4%. Germline V gene data show CDR1 as MNHEY and CDR2 as SVGEGT. The CDR3 covers 16 residues. The V end was cut by 2 bases, the J end by 4 bases, with 12 bases between. This clonotype was seen many times. Its antigen is not identified. Findings and caveats of the study: Healthy controls shared more CDR3 sequences between individuals than HIV-infected patients did. Healthy controls carried many MAIT alpha-chain CDR3s, while HIV+ repertoires had few. Comparisons were complicated because patients and controls had unequal numbers of distinct sequences.

All unsorted peripheral T cells were captured because whole blood was used without fractionation. The V call is TRBV6-2 or TRBV6-3, the J call TRBJ1-6, with D maybe TRBD1 (6 bases). Sequencing input: blood. The origin of this receptor is an adult in good health. CDR3 in DNA: TGTGCCAGCAGTTACGATCGGACAGCATATAATTCACCCCTCCACTTT. Protein sequence: CASSYDRTAYNSPLHF.